This TCR beta chain was observed in a study of blood T cell repertoires in COVID-19. On the study more broadly: Whether acute or convalescent, the COVID-19 samples came from the United States, Italy and Spain. Sources were T cells, B-cell-depleted T cells, or PBMCs; the material itself was cDNA or gDNA.

Assay used: immunoSEQ multiplex PCR; TCRdb lists only in-frame clones, some missing. Counted here are 100,000 to 140,000 clones, about nine tenths occurring once; the ten biggest clones make up less than 1.5%. The germline V gene encodes CDR1 LNHDA and CDR2 SQIVND (reference sequence). The CDR3 loop spans 14 amino acids. V lost 5 bases to trimming and J lost 8 bases; unmatched junction nucleotides: 7. This chain connects TRBV19 to TRBJ1-4, with 8 bases matching TRBD1. This clonotype was obtained from a woman in her twenties or thirties with acute or convalescent COVID-19. Sequenced input: peripheral blood. Here the CDR3 DNA reads TGTGCCAGTAGTTATGACAGGGGCCACGAAAAACTGTTTTTT. It yields the protein CASSYDRGHEKLFF.